The 26 T cell receptor beta chains given below trace back to one sample, sequenced in a study of blood T cell repertoires in COVID-19. Libraries were prepared by immunoSEQ multiplex PCR; TCRdb keeps only in-frame clonotypes and omits some of them. This table has about 51,000 clones, around 90% appearing once. Source material: peripheral blood. The receptor set was obtained from a man aged 45-65 years with active COVID-19.

The V gene is TRBV30, the J gene TRBJ2-7; TRBD1 is a possible D gene (5 bases). From germline, CDR1 is GTSNPN and CDR2 SVGIG (reference sequence). The CDR3 has 16 amino acids. Trimming cost V 1 base and J 3 bases, with 19 bases left between them. CDR3 coding DNA: TGTGCCTGGAGTGGAACCTCCCGCAGGGCTAGCTACGAGCAGTACGTC. It specifies CAWSGTSRRASYEQYV.

Here the CDR3 DNA reads TGTGCCAGCAGCTTAGGACTACCCACCGGGGAGCTGTTTTTT. Its translation is CASSLGLPTGELFF. This sequence joins TRBV11-2 and TRBJ2-2; tentatively, D is TRBD2 (5 bases). CDR3 length: 14 residues. Trimming left V 1 base short and J 4 bases short, with 7 bases between. Germline assignment: CDR1 SGHAT and CDR2 FQNNGV. The whole variable domain, remainder taken from reference TRBV11-2 and TRBJ2-2, is EAGVAQSPRYKIIEKRQSVAFWCNPISGHATLYWYQQILGQGPKLLIQFQNNGVVDDSQLPKDRFSAERLKGVDSTLKIQPAKLEDSAVYLCASSLGLPTGELFFGEGSRLTVL.

V usage is TRBV7-2 and J usage is TRBJ1-5; the match to TRBD1 covers 8 bases. CDR1 SGHTA and CDR2 FQGNSA come from the germline V gene. V gave up 5 bases and J gave up 8 bases; unmatched junction bases: 8. The CDR3 runs 14 residues. The CDR3 spells CASSTRQGLKPQHF. The CDR3 DNA follows: TGTGCCAGCAGCACCCGACAGGGGTTGAAGCCCCAGCATTTT.

CDR3 bases: TGTGCCAGCAGCTCGGGCGGGACGGTGAACACCGGGGAGCTGTTTTTT. Translating it yields CASSSGGTVNTGELFF. The J gene is TRBJ2-2, the V gene TRBV7-3; tentatively, D is TRBD2 (6 bases). Per the germline V gene, CDR1 is SGHTA and CDR2 is FQGTGA. The CDR3 length is 16 residues. V lost 4 bases and J 1 base, leaving 13 bases between the germline ends.

V is TRBV3-1 (or the pseudogene TRBV3-2) and J is TRBJ1-1, with a tentative D call TRBD1 (5 bases). Deletions cut 1 base from V and 4 bases from J, with 10 bases between. The CDR3 has 14 residues. Looked up from germline, CDR1 is LGHDT and CDR2 is YNNKEL (reference sequence). The CDR3 sequence is CASSQAGGSTEAFF. The CDR3 nucleotides read TGTGCCAGCAGCCAAGCCGGGGGGAGCACTGAAGCTTTCTTT.

The rearrangement links TRBV18 to TRBJ2-7; TRBD1 matches at 9 bases. The CDR3 sequence is 15 residues long. CDR1 KGHSH and CDR2 LQKENI come from the germline V gene. J was trimmed by 6 bases and V by 2 bases; bases with no gene match: 8. The DNA for the CDR3 is TGTGCCAGCTCACCAACTGGACAGGGGTTTGGCGAGCAGTACGTC. This sequence encodes CASSPTGQGFGEQYV.

The chain is built from TRBV7-9 and TRBJ1-2, with D perhaps TRBD1 (5 bases). V shed 5 bases and J shed 0 bases, with 7 bases lying between them. The CDR3 extends over 13 amino acids. Germline CDR1 is SEHNR and CDR2 is FQNEAQ (reference sequence). The CDR3 here is CASSPTANYGYTF. The CDR3 DNA sequence: TGTGCCAGCAGCCCGACAGCTAACTATGGCTACACCTTC. Together with reference TRBV7-9 and TRBJ1-2, the CDR3 gives the full variable domain: DTGVSQNPRHKITKRGQNVTFRCDPISEHNRLYWYRQTLGQGPEFLTYFQNEAQLEKSRLLSDRFSAERPKGSFSTLEIQRTEQGDSAMYLCASSPTANYGYTFGSGTRLTVV.

This sequence joins TRBV7-4 and TRBJ2-7; 7 positions agree with TRBD2. Germline loops: CDR1 SGHVT, CDR2 SQSDAQ. The CDR3 spans 17 residues. Trimming cost V 6 bases and J 0 bases; bases outside gene matches: 14. The CDR3 here is CASSPLPASGSSYEQYV. CDR3 nucleotide sequence: TGTGCCAGCAGTCCACTTCCGGCTAGCGGAAGCTCCTACGAGCAGTACGTC.

Written as DNA, the CDR3 is TGTGCCAGCAGCCACCCTAGGGCGACTAGCGGGGGGAGGAGGACAGATACGCAGTATTTT. Translation gives CASSHPRATSGGRRTDTQYF. The J gene is TRBJ2-3, the V gene TRBV3-1 (or the pseudogene TRBV3-2), with TRBD2 identical over 13 bases. The V segment lost 3 bases and the J segment 3 bases; nucleotides outside the gene matches: 15. The germline V gene encodes CDR1 LGHDT and CDR2 YNNKEL (reference sequence). The CDR3 is 20 residues long.

The V call is TRBV18, the J call TRBJ1-6, with D possibly being TRBD1 (5 bases). Germline CDR1 is KGHSH and CDR2 is LQKENI. V was trimmed by 5 bases and J by 6 bases, leaving 14 bases between them. The CDR3 is 15 residues long. The CDR3 region has the DNA TGTGCCAGCTCAGTTCTCGACAGCCTTAATTCACCCCTCCACTTT. Translated, it gives CASSVLDSLNSPLHF.

In this sample, this clone turned up once. The V call is TRBV7-3, the J call TRBJ2-2; unclear D gene. The CDR3 runs 13 residues. Germline values: CDR1 SGHTA, CDR2 FQGTGA. Deletions cut 4 bases from V and 1 base from J, with 4 bases between. The CDR3 sequence: CASSSKNTGELFF. Here the CDR3 DNA reads TGTGCCAGCAGCTCCAAGAACACCGGGGAGCTGTTTTTT.

The gene calls are TRBV7-2 and TRBJ1-5, with 12 bases identical to TRBD1. Germline V CDR1 and CDR2: SGHTA, FQGNSA. V dropped 5 bases and J dropped 3; count of bases not matched to a gene: 8. This CDR3 is 17 amino acids long. CDR3 bases: TGTGCCAGCAGCCACGGGGGACAGGGGGCTAACAATCAGCCCCAGCATTTT. Protein sequence: CASSHGGQGANNQPQHF.

This chain links TRBV6-5 with TRBJ1-1, with 7 positions matching TRBD1. The germline gives CDR1 MNHEY, CDR2 SVGAGI. The CDR3 has 13 residues. The V gene end was trimmed by 6 bases and the J gene end by 6 bases; junction bases not matched to a gene: 7. The CDR3 bases are TGTGCCAGCAGGCCGGGACAGACCGCTGAAGCTTTCTTT. Translated: CASRPGQTAEAFF.

This sequence joins TRBV7-2 and TRBJ1-5, with D tentatively TRBD1 (5 bases). Trimming took 5 bases from V and 12 from J, leaving 14 bases between them. CDR3 length: 12 residues. Germline V gene lookup returns CDR1 SGHTA and CDR2 FQGNSA. The CDR3 DNA reads TGTGCCAGCAGCCCCCCCCGACAGATCCAGCATTTT. This gives the protein CASSPPRQIQHF.

The CDR3 sequence: CASSQYEFGGGLNEQFF. CDR3 coding DNA: TGCGCCAGCAGCCAATATGAATTCGGGGGGGGACTAAATGAGCAGTTCTTC. The rearrangement uses TRBV4-3 and TRBJ2-1, with 8 bases fitting TRBD2. The V and J ends lost 2 bases and 7 bases, in that order; junction bases with no gene match: 13. From germline, CDR1 is LGHNA and CDR2 YSLEER. The CDR3 sequence is 17 residues long.

The V call is TRBV6-1, the J call TRBJ1-2; D is perhaps TRBD1 (5 bases). The CDR3 covers 13 residues. From germline, CDR1 is MNHNS and CDR2 SASEGT. V lost 3 bases and J lost 8, with 13 bases in between. Written as DNA, the CDR3 is TGTGCCAGCAGTGATTTTTTGGGGGGGGGCTACACCTTC. As protein: CASSDFLGGGYTF.

The chain recombines TRBV6-2 or TRBV6-3 with TRBJ2-5; 7 nucleotides match TRBD2. The junction had 9 bases not matched to a gene; V was cut back by 0 bases and J by 2 bases. The CDR3 has 17 amino acids. The germline gives CDR1 MNHEY, CDR2 SVGEGT. DNA of the CDR3: TGTGCCAGCAGTTACTCGATTGGGGCGGGGGTACAAGAGACCCAGTACTTC. Amino acids: CASSYSIGAGVQETQYF.

V usage is TRBV6-1 and J usage is TRBJ1-1; D not resolved. Germline CDR1 reads MNHNS; CDR2 reads SASEGT. The CDR3 is 16 residues long. V lost 2 bases to trimming and J lost 1 base, with 14 bases between them. This CDR3 is CASSEPRYRGNTEAFF. CDR3 in DNA: TGTGCCAGCAGTGAACCCCGTTACCGGGGGAACACTGAAGCTTTCTTT.

The rearrangement links TRBV9 to TRBJ2-3; TRBD2 matches at 13 bases. The CDR3 covers 17 residues. V dropped 2 bases and J dropped 6; count of bases not matched to a gene: 9. Germline V lookup: CDR1 SGDLS, CDR2 YYNGEE. In DNA form, the CDR3 reads TGTGCCAGCAGCGTCCAACTAGCGGGAGGGCCCAGGGATACGCAGTATTTT. Amino acids: CASSVQLAGGPRDTQYF.

The chain recombines TRBV2 with TRBJ1-1; D is ambiguous. Germline CDR1 SNHLY, CDR2 FYNNEI. Trimming took 5 bases from V and 1 from J, leaving 11 bases between them. The CDR3 length is 14 residues. Written as DNA, the CDR3 is TGTGCCAGCAGTTCCCTAAGAACGAACACTGAAGCTTTCTTT. Translating it yields CASSSLRTNTEAFF.

The rearrangement links TRBV27 to TRBJ1-1; TRBD1 is a possible D gene (5 bases). CDR1 and CDR2 (germline): MNHEY, SMNVEV (reference sequence). The CDR3 is 13 residues long. V lost 2 bases, J lost 9 bases, and 13 bases lay in between. The CDR3 is CASSLGSAGKAFF. CDR3 bases: TGTGCCAGCAGTTTAGGATCCGCAGGGAAAGCTTTCTTT.

DNA for the CDR3: TGTGCCAGCACCCCTACAGGGAACTATGGCTACACCTTC. Encoded protein: CASTPTGNYGYTF. V gene TRBV12-3 or TRBV12-4 combines with J gene TRBJ1-2; D possibly corresponds to TRBD1 (6 bases). The CDR3 is 13 amino acids. V lost 7 bases and J 2 bases, leaving 11 bases between the germline ends.

The CDR3 DNA reads as TGTGCCAGCAGTGCCTTCCCGGGACAGGGGACGGTCACCGGGGAGCTGTTTTTT. Its translation is CASSAFPGQGTVTGELFF. The chain recombines TRBV6-1 with TRBJ2-2; 10 bases are shared with TRBD1. Germline trimming cut 4 bases from V and 4 bases from J; bases unmatched to any gene: 12. This CDR3 has 18 amino acids. Germline assignment: CDR1 MNHNS and CDR2 SASEGT.

V usage is TRBV12-3 or TRBV12-4 and J usage is TRBJ2-1, with D possibly TRBD1 on 5 matching bases. The CDR3 loop spans 11 amino acids. V was trimmed by 7 bases and J by 10 bases, leaving 11 bases between them. CDR3 sequence (DNA): TGTGCCAGCACGCAGGGTGAAGAGCAGTTCTTC. Protein sequence: CASTQGEEQFF.

This chain joins TRBV5-1 and TRBJ2-1; maybe TRBD2 (5 bases). V gave up 3 bases and J gave up 5 bases, with 18 bases separating them. From germline, CDR1 is SGHRS and CDR2 YFSETQ. The CDR3 is made up of 16 amino acids. Here the CDR3 reads CASSSGLTYPHNEQFF. The CDR3 DNA follows: TGCGCCAGCAGCTCCGGACTGACTTATCCCCACAATGAGCAGTTCTTC.

The chain has TRBV2 and TRBJ1-2; no clear D. V shed 9 bases and J shed 7 bases, with 12 bases lying between them. This CDR3 comprises 11 residues. The germline CDR1 and CDR2 sequences are SNHLY and FYNNEI. In DNA form, the CDR3 reads TGTGCCAGGGAGGGTCTGGTTGGCTACACCTTC. It codes for CAREGLVGYTF.